This T cell receptor beta chain came from a study of cytomegalovirus exposure and HLA in healthy donors. Profiled with immunoSEQ multiplex PCR; TCRdb holds only in-frame clones, not every one. The table shows about 130,000 clones, with about 89% occurring only once. V trimming: 5 bases; J trimming: 4 bases; junction bases outside the gene matches: 9. This CDR3 has 15 amino acids. CDR1 SEHNR and CDR2 FQNEAQ come from the germline V gene (reference sequence). The rearrangement joins TRBV7-9 to TRBJ2-3; 7 bases match TRBD1. The clonotype originates from a woman between 18 and 30 years old in good health and CMV-seronegative. The source material was PBMCs. CDR3 nucleotides: TGTGCCAGCAGCGAGAAAGAGGGGGCGGCAGATACGCAGTATTTT. Its protein is CASSEKEGAADTQYF. The full variable domain, in which reference TRBV7-9 and TRBJ2-3 provide the parts outside the CDR3, is DTGVSQNPRHKITKRGQNVTFRCDPISEHNRLYWYRQTLGQGPEFLTYFQNEAQLEKSRLLSDRFSAERPKGSFSTLEIQRTEQGDSAMYLCASSEKEGAADTQYFGPGTRLTVL.